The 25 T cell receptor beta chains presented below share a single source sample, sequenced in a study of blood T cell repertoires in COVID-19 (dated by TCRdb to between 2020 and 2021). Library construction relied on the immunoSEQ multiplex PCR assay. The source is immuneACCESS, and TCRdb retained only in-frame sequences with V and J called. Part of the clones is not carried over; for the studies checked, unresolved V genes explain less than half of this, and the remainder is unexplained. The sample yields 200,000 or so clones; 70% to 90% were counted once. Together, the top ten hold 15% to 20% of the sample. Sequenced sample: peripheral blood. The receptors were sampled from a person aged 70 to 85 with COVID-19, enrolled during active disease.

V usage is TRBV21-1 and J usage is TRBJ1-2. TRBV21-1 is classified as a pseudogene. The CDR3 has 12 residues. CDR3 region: CASIPWSDGYTF. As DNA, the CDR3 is TGTGCCAGCATTCCGTGGTCGGATGGCTACACCTTC.

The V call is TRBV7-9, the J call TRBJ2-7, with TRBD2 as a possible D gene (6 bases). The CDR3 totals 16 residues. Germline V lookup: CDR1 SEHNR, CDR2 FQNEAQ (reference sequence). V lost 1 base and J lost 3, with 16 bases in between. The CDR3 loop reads CASSLGFSGTYYEQYF. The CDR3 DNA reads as TGTGCCAGCAGCTTAGGTTTTAGCGGAACTTACTACGAGCAGTACTTC. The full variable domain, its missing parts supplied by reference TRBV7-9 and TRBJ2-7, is DTGVSQNPRHKITKRGQNVTFRCDPISEHNRLYWYRQTLGQGPEFLTYFQNEAQLEKSRLLSDRFSAERPKGSFSTLEIQRTEQGDSAMYLCASSLGFSGTYYEQYFGPGTRLTVT.

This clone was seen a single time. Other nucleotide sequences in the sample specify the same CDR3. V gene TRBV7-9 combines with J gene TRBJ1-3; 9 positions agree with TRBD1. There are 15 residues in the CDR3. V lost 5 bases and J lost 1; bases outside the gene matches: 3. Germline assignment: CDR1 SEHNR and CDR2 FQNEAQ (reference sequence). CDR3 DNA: TGTGCCAGCAGCAAACAGGGGGCGTCTGGAAACACCATATATTTT. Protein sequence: CASSKQGASGNTIYF.

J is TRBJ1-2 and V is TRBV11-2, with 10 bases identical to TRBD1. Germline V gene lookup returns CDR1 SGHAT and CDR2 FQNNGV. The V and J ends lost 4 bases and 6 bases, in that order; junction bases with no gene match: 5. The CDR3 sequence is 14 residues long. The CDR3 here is CASSWAGTGDGYTF. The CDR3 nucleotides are TGTGCCAGCAGCTGGGCCGGGACAGGGGATGGCTACACCTTC.

The CDR3 sequence is CATSDPNRGGNQPQHF. DNA for the CDR3: TGTGCCACCAGTGATCCGAACAGGGGAGGCAATCAGCCCCAGCATTTT. The genes are TRBV24-1 and TRBJ1-5; 7 bases line up with TRBD1. CDR1 is KGHDR, CDR2 SFDVKD, per germline. The CDR3 length is 16 residues. The ends lost 3 bases at V and 2 bases at J; junction bases unmatched: 6.

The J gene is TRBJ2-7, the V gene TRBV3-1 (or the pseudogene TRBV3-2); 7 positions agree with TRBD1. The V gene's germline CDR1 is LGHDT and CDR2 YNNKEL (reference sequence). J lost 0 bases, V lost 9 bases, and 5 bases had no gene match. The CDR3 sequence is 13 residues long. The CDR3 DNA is TGTGCCAGGCTACAGGGGACCTCCTACGAGCAGTACTTC. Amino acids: CARLQGTSYEQYF.

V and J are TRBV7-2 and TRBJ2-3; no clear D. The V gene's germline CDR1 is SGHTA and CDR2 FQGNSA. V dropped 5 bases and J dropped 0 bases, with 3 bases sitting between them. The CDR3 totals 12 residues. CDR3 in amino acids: CASSQSTDTQYF. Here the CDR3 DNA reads TGTGCCAGCAGCCAAAGCACAGATACGCAGTATTTT.

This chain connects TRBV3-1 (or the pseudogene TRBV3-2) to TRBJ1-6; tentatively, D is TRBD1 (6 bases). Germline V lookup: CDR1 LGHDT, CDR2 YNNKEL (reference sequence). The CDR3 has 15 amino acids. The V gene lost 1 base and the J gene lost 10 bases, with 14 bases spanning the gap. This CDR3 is CASSQGVGTNSPLHF. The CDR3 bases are TGTGCCAGCAGCCAAGGGGTGGGGACAAACTCACCCCTCCACTTT.

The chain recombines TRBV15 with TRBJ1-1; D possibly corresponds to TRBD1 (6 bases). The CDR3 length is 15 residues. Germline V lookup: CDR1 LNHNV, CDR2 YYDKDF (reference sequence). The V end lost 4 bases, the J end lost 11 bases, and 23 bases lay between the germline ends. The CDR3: CATSTLLGTPLTAFF. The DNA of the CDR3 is TGTGCCACCAGCACTCTCCTCGGGACACCCCTTACCGCTTTCTTT.

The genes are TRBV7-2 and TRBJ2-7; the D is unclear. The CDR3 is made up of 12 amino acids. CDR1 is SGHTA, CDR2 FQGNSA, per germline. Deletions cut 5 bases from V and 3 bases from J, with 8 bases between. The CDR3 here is CASSTASYEQYF. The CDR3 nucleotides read TGTGCCAGCAGCACAGCCAGCTACGAGCAGTACTTC.

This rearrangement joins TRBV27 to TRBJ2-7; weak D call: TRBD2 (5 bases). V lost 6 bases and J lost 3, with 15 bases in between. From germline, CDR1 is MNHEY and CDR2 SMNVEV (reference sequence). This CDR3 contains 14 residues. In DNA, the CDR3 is TGTGCCAGCAGGGGCCGACTCGGGGACTACGAGCAGTACTTC. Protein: CASRGRLGDYEQYF.

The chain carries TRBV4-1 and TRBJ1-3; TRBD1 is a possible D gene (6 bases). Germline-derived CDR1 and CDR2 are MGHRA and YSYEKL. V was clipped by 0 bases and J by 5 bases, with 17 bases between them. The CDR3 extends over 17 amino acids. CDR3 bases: TGCGCCAGCAGCCAAGAGTTGTGGACAGTCAGCAGAAACACCATATATTTT. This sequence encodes CASSQELWTVSRNTIYF.

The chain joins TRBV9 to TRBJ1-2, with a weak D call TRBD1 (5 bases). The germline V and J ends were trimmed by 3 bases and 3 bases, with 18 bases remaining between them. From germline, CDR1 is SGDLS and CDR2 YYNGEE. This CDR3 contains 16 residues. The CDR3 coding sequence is TGTGCCAGCAGCGGAGGGGCGGGGATCGTGGACTATGGCTACACCTTC. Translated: CASSGGAGIVDYGYTF.

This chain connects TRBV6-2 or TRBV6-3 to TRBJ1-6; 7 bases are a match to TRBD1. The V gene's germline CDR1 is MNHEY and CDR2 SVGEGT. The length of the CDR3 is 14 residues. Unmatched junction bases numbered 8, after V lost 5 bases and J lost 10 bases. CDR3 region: CASSEGAVRSPLHF. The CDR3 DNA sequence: TGTGCCAGCAGTGAGGGGGCGGTGAGATCACCCCTCCACTTT.

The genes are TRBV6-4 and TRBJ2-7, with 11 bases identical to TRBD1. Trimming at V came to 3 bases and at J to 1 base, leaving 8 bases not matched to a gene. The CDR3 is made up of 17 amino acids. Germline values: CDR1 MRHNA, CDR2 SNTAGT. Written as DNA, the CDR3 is TGTGCCAGCAGTGATTCCACCCGGGACAGGGGGTCCTACGAGCAGTACTTC. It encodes CASSDSTRDRGSYEQYF.

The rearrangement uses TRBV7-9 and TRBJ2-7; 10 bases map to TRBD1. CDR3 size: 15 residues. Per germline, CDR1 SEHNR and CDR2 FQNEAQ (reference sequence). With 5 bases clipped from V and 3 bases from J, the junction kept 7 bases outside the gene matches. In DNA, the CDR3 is TGTGCCAGCAGCGAACCCGGGACAGGGGTCTACGAGCAGTACTTC. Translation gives CASSEPGTGVYEQYF.

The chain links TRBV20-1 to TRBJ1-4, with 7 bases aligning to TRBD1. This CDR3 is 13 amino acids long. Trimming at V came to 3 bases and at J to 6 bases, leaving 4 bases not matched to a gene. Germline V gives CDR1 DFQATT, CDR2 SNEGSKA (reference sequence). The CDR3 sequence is CSASRTGDEKLFF. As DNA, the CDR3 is TGCAGTGCTAGTAGGACAGGAGATGAAAAACTGTTTTTT.

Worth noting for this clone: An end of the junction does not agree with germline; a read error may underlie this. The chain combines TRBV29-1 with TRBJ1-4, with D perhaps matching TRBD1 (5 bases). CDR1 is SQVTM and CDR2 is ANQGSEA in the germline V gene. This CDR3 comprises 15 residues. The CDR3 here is CSFSRPGGGNEKLFF. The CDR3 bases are TGCAGCTTTTCTCGGCCCGGGGGAGGGAATGAAAAGCTGTTTTTT.

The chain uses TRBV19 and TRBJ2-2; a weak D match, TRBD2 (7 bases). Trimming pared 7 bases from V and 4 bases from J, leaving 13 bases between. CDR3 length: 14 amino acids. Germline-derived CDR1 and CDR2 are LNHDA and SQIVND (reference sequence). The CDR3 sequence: CASKGGGPTGELFF. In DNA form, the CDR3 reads TGTGCCAGTAAAGGGGGGGGTCCCACCGGGGAGCTGTTTTTT.

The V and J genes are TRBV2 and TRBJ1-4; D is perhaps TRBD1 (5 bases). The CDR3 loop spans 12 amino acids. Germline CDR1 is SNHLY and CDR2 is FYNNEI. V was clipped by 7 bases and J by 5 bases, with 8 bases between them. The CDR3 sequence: CASTDRNEKLFF. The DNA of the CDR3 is TGTGCCAGCACAGACAGAAATGAAAAACTGTTTTTT.

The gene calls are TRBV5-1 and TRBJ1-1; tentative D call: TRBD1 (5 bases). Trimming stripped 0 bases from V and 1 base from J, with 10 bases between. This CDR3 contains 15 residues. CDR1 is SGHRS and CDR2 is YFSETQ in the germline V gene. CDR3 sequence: CASSLEGRRNTEAFF. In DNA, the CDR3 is TGCGCCAGCAGCTTGGAGGGGAGGCGGAACACTGAAGCTTTCTTT.

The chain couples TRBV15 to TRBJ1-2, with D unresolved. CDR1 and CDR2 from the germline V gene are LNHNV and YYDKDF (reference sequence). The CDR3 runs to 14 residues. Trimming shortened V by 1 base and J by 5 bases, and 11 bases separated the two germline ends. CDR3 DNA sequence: TGTGCCACCAGCAGAGTTGAGGGCCAGTATGGCTACACCTTC. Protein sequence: CATSRVEGQYGYTF.

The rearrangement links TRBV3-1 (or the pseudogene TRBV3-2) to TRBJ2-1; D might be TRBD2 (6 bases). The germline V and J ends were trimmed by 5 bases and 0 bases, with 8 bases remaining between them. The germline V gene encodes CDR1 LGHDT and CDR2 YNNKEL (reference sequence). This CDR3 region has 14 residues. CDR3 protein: CASSFGGSYNEQFF. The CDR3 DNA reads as TGTGCCAGCAGCTTCGGGGGCTCCTACAATGAGCAGTTCTTC.

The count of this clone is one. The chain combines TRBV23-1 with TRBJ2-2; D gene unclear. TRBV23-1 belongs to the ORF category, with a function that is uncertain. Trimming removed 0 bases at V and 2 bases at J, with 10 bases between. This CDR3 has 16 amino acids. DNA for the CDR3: TGCGCCAGCAGTCAATCGAGCAGGATAAACACCGGGGAGCTGTTTTTT. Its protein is CASSQSSRINTGELFF.

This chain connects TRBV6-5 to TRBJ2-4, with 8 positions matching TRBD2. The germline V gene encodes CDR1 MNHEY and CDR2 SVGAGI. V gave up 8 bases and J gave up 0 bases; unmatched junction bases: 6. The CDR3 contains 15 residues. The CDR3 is CASRSGDIAKNIQYF. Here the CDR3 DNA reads TGTGCCAGCCGTAGCGGGGACATAGCCAAAAACATTCAGTACTTC.